This TCR beta chain was retrieved from a study of blood T cell repertoires in COVID-19. Background on the study: Samples taken during acute and convalescent COVID-19 were collected in the United States, Italy and Spain. T cells, B-cell-depleted T cells, or PBMCs supplied cDNA or gDNA.

CDR1 is SGHAT, CDR2 FQNNGV, per germline. The CDR3 runs 15 residues. V gave up 5 bases and J gave up 7 bases; unmatched junction bases: 8. In the authors' methods: Amplifying reference gene primers gave estimates of nucleated cell counts. Assay used: immunoSEQ multiplex PCR; TCRdb lists only in-frame clones, some missing. The V and J calls and clone size were taken over from that table, and D and trimming were inferred from the DNA. Altogether hundreds of thousands of clones are present, roughly 87% being singletons, with the ten largest covering over 2%. This chain links TRBV11-2 with TRBJ1-6; 7 nucleotides line up with TRBD1. Sequenced sample: peripheral blood. The sequence came from a woman aged 50 to 60 who had recovered from COVID-19. CDR3 sequence: CASSHFLQGNSPLHF. CDR3 coding DNA: TGTGCCAGCAGCCATTTTTTACAGGGGAATTCACCCCTCCACTTT.